The clone carrying this T cell receptor beta chain was detected a few times. Its target is unknown. The authors made TCR beta libraries by quantitative 5'-RACE with molecular barcodes. TCRdb ran MiXCR on the 5' RACE reads and lists one entry per CDR3 protein. The table has around 280,000 distinct CDR3 sequences, 15% to 20% seen once. The sample comes from a study of CD8 T cells in ankylosing spondylitis. Study-level findings and limits: Earlier literature documents some of the motif variants in reactive arthritis synovial fluid and blood. Within ankylosing spondylitis blood, a TCR beta motif made up of eight or nine highly homologous variants appeared to be characteristic. Relatively rare in peripheral blood, disease-linked clones were also CD8+.

The germline V gene encodes CDR1 SQVTM and CDR2 ANQGSEA. Deletions cut 0 bases from V and 0 bases from J, with 15 bases between. CDR3 length: 17 amino acids. The sequencing input was blood, either unsorted or a sorted T cell fraction (not recorded which). The sequence was collected from a male donor with ankylosing spondylitis or in good health (not recorded which). This chain links TRBV29-1 with TRBJ1-5; D not resolved. Here the CDR3 reads CSVEDRASNLSNQPQHF. The DNA for the CDR3 is TGCAGCGTTGAAGATCGGGCATCCAACCTTAGCAATCAGCCCCAGCATTTT.